Listed below are T cell receptor beta chains from one sample, sequenced in a study of circulating and synovial CD4+ cells in juvenile arthritis. The method was immunoSEQ multiplex PCR; TCRdb's version includes in-frame clones alone and lacks a portion of them. The data hold 35,000 or so clones, with over 90% observed a single time. The source material was CD4+ T cells from blood. These receptors were taken from a human donor with juvenile idiopathic arthritis. CDR3s include the opening cysteine and the closing phenylalanine or tryptophan. A D gene is named only where the DNA matches it firmly. Not all rows give a size; the values are once, few, many and, for expanded clones, a class.

. | TRBJ1-4 | TRBV18 | few | TGTGCCAGCTCACGGGGGGGTGATGAAAAACTGTTTTTT | CASSRGGDEKLFF
. | TRBJ1-2 | TRBV6-5 | . | TGTGCCAGCAGTTTCCTGTCCCGCTATGGCTACACCTTC | CASSFLSRYGYTF
TRBD2 | TRBJ2-3 | TRBV28 | . | TGTGCCAGCGGGGGGGTGGTGGCAGATACGCAGTATTTT | CASGGVVADTQYF
TRBD2 | TRBJ2-7 | TRBV9 | . | TGTGCCAGCAGCGTAGTCCCTAGCGGGACCGACGAGCAGTACTTC | CASSVVPSGTDEQYF
. | TRBJ2-7 | TRBV10-3 | . | TGTGCCATCAGTGCTTATTCCTACGAGCAGTACTTC | CAISAYSYEQYF
TRBD2 | TRBJ2-3 | TRBV18 | . | TGTGCCAGCTCACCAGTTGGTCTAGCGGGAGTTGGACCAGATACGCAGTATTTT | CASSPVGLAGVGPDTQYF
TRBD2 | TRBJ2-1 | TRBV18 | . | TGTGCCAGCTCACCAATTGTGGGTTCGAGACTAGCGTACAATGATGAGCAGTTCTTC | CASSPIVGSRLAYNDEQFF
TRBD2 | TRBJ2-1 | TRBV5-1 | . | TGCGCCAGCAGCCCCTTCGTGAGCGGGACGACCAGCTCCTACAATGAGCAGTTCTTC | CASSPFVSGTTSSYNEQFF
TRBD1 | TRBJ1-6 | TRBV6-6 | . | TGTGCCAGCTGTGAGACAGGGGATAATTCACCCCTCCACTTT | CASCETGDNSPLHF
. | TRBJ1-5 | TRBV21-1 | . | TGTGCCAGCAAAAGGACAGCCCCCAATCAGCCCCAGCATTTT | CASKRTAPNQPQHF
. | TRBJ1-1 | TRBV7-2 | . | TGTGCCAGCAGACCTACAGTTATGAACACTGAAGCTTTCTTT | CASRPTVMNTEAFF
. | TRBJ2-7 | TRBV30 | once | TGTGCCTGGAGTGTACCTCCAGGGTACTACGAGCAGTACTTC | CAWSVPPGYYEQYF
. | TRBJ2-3 | TRBV6-1 | . | TGTGCCAGCAGTGCGGTAAGCACAGATACGCAGTATTTT | CASSAVSTDTQYF
. | TRBJ2-1 | TRBV9 | . | TGTGCCAGCAGCGTAGCTAGCTCCTACAATGAGCAGTTCTTC | CASSVASSYNEQFF
. | TRBJ2-1 | TRBV7-9 | . | TGTGCCAGCAGCTTAGTTCCTAGCTGGTATGAGCAGTTCTTC | CASSLVPSWYEQFF
. | TRBJ2-7 | TRBV6-5 | . | TGTGCCAGCCGGAACGGGGTCCTCTACGAGCAGTACTTC | CASRNGVLYEQYF
. | TRBJ2-1 | TRBV27 | . | TGTGCCAGCAGTCGCGCGGGACTCGGGGTCCATGAGCAGTTCTTC | CASSRAGLGVHEQFF
. | TRBJ1-2 | TRBV6-9 | . | TGTGCCAGCATCCGGGGTATCGTATCTTGGGGCTACACCTTC | CASIRGIVSWGYTF
TRBD2 | TRBJ2-7 | TRBV7-2 | . | TGTGCCAGCAGCCCCCAAGGACTAGCTGCCACATACTACGAGCAGTACTTC | CASSPQGLAATYYEQYF
TRBD2 | TRBJ2-5 | TRBV9 | . | TGTGCCAGCAGCGAAAGCGGGGGCCTAAAAGAGACCCAGTACTTC | CASSESGGLKETQYF
TRBD1 | TRBJ1-2 | TRBV2 | once | TGTGCCAGCAGGGGGGGACAGGTGATCTATGGCTACACCTTC | CASRGGQVIYGYTF
. | TRBJ1-6 | TRBV28 | . | TGTGCCAGCCCCCCCCCACAGGTGTTGGGCAATTCCCCCCTCCACTTT | CASPPPQVLGNSPLHF
TRBD1 | TRBJ2-7 | TRBV10-3 | . | TGTGCCATCAGTGACGGACAGGGTTCCTACGAGCAGTACTTC | CAISDGQGSYEQYF
. | TRBJ1-1 | TRBV7-3 | once | TGTGCCAGCAGCTTAACCCACGACCCGGGGACTGAAGCTTTCTTT | CASSLTHDPGTEAFF
. | TRBJ2-3 | TRBV6-6 | . | TGTGCCAGCAGTCAACTGGGCGGGGTGACAGATACGCAGTATTTT | CASSQLGGVTDTQYF
TRBD2 | TRBJ2-7 | TRBV16 | . | TGTGCCAGCAGCCAATTAATAGCGGGAGGTAGCGAGCAGTACTTC | CASSQLIAGGSEQYF
. | TRBJ1-1 | TRBV6-6 | . | TGTGCCAGCAGTTACTCTGAGGGAGGCACTGAAGCTTTCTTT | CASSYSEGGTEAFF
. | TRBJ1-1 | TRBV11-2 | . | TGTGCCAGCAGCTTATTTACGGGGAACACTGAAGCTTTCTTT | CASSLFTGNTEAFF
. | TRBJ1-1 | TRBV13 | . | TGTGCCAGCAGCCTACGTCGCACAGGGAGAGGCGCTGAAGCTTTCTTT | CASSLRRTGRGAEAFF
. | TRBJ1-6 | TRBV14 | . | TGTGCCAGCAGCCTCTATTATAATTCACCCCTCCACTTT | CASSLYYNSPLHF
. | TRBJ2-7 | TRBV9 | . | TGTGCCAGCAGCGTAGCGGCAGGAGGTCTCTACGAGCAGTACTTC | CASSVAAGGLYEQYF
TRBD2 | TRBJ2-3 | TRBV11-2 | . | TGTGCCAGCAGCTCGCCCGGACTAGCGGGAATAAGAGATACGCAGTATTTT | CASSSPGLAGIRDTQYF
. | TRBJ1-2 | TRBV15 | . | TGTGCCACCAGCCAGGGAGGTAGCGTAGGCTACACCTTC | CATSQGGSVGYTF
. | TRBJ2-3 | TRBV7-9 | once | TGTGCCAGCAGCTTACAACCGGGTCATAGCACAGATACGCAGTATTTT | CASSLQPGHSTDTQYF
. | TRBJ2-3 | TRBV6-1 | . | TGTGCCAGCAGTGTCGTCGGTCCATCCCTCACAGATACGCAGTATTTT | CASSVVGPSLTDTQYF
TRBD1 | TRBJ2-7 | TRBV11-1 | . | TGTGCCAGCAGCCCGAGACAGGGTTCCGGTACCTACGAGCAGTACTTC | CASSPRQGSGTYEQYF
TRBD2 | TRBJ2-1 | TRBV19 | . | TGTGCCAGTAGTATAACTAGCGGAGCCTACAATGAGCAGTTCTTC | CASSITSGAYNEQFF
. | TRBJ1-1 | TRBV28 | once | TGTGCCAGCAGTTTGGCAGGGAACTCGGCTTTCTTT | CASSLAGNSAFF
. | TRBJ1-1 | TRBV6-7 | . | TGTGCCAGCAGTTCTCTCAACCTAGGGGTGAACACTGAAGCTTTCTTT | CASSSLNLGVNTEAFF